These 19 T cell receptor beta chains originate from one sample sequenced in a study of blood T cell repertoires in COVID-19. Repertoires were generated with immunoSEQ multiplex PCR, while TCRdb's copy carries only in-frame clones and drops some. Altogether about 210,000 clones are present, roughly four fifths being singletons, with the ten largest covering under 10%. Sequenced material: peripheral blood. The origin of the receptors is an elderly woman with COVID-19, enrolled during active disease.

This clone was observed many times. The rearrangement joins TRBV5-4 to TRBJ1-6; tentative D call: TRBD1 (5 bases). The CDR3 spans 15 residues. V gave up 0 bases and J gave up 4 bases, with 8 bases separating them. Germline-derived CDR1 and CDR2 are SGHNT and YYREEE (reference sequence). The CDR3 loop reads CASSLEQEYNSPLHF. In DNA, the CDR3 is TGTGCCAGCAGCTTGGAACAGGAATATAATTCACCCCTCCACTTT.

The J gene is TRBJ2-2, the V gene TRBV7-9; tentative D call: TRBD2 (6 bases). CDR1 is SEHNR and CDR2 is FQNEAQ in the germline V gene (reference sequence). There are 14 residues in the CDR3. V gave up 3 bases and J gave up 10 bases, with 15 bases separating them. The CDR3 DNA reads TGTGCCAGCAGCTTCGGGGGAGTCTGGGAGGAGCTGTTTTTT. Its protein product is CASSFGGVWEELFF.

The chain has TRBV15 and TRBJ2-7; 11 nucleotides match TRBD1. Germline trimming cut 4 bases from V and 3 bases from J; bases unmatched to any gene: 8. Germline V gene data show CDR1 as LNHNV and CDR2 as YYDKDF (reference sequence). The CDR3 extends over 16 amino acids. The CDR3 spells CATSNPTGTGGYEQYF. CDR3 in DNA: TGTGCCACCAGCAACCCTACCGGGACAGGGGGCTACGAGCAGTACTTC.

The V and J genes are TRBV5-1 and TRBJ1-1, with 8 bases matching TRBD1. Germline loops: CDR1 SGHRS, CDR2 YFSETQ. V dropped 3 bases and J dropped 5; count of bases not matched to a gene: 9. CDR3 length: 15 amino acids. The CDR3 protein is CASSSGDRGQTEAFF. The CDR3 region has the DNA TGCGCCAGCAGCTCGGGAGACAGGGGCCAGACTGAAGCTTTCTTT.

The chain employs TRBV5-1 and TRBJ2-1; D may be TRBD2 (6 bases). Trimming shortened V by 2 bases and J by 4 bases, and 16 bases separated the two germline ends. This CDR3 is built from 16 residues. Looked up from germline, CDR1 is SGHRS and CDR2 is YFSETQ. CDR3 nucleotide sequence: TGCGCCAGCAGCTTTAGCGGAACACTACCTTACAATGAGCAGTTCTTC. Amino acid sequence: CASSFSGTLPYNEQFF.

The chain carries TRBV9 and TRBJ2-5; 7 bases map to TRBD1. Per the germline V gene, CDR1 is SGDLS and CDR2 is YYNGEE. With V trimmed by 3 bases and J by 5 bases, 7 bases remained unmatched. The CDR3 contains 14 residues. The CDR3 is CASSARGQRETQYF. CDR3 DNA sequence: TGTGCCAGCAGCGCCCGGGGACAGAGGGAGACCCAGTACTTC.

The genes are TRBV29-1 and TRBJ2-4, with 9 nucleotides matching TRBD1. The CDR3 is made up of 14 amino acids. J was trimmed by 9 bases and V by 7 bases; bases with no gene match: 13. Germline CDR1 SQVTM, CDR2 ANQGSEA. Written as DNA, the CDR3 is TGCAGCGCTACGCAACAGGGGGCCATGGGCATTCAGTACTTC. Encoded protein: CSATQQGAMGIQYF.

This clone was observed a single time. The chain has TRBV5-6 and TRBJ1-1, with D unresolved. V was clipped by 0 bases and J by 8 bases, with 11 bases between them. Germline V lookup: CDR1 SGHDT, CDR2 YYEEEE. This CDR3 comprises 13 residues. The CDR3 here is CASSLVGVEEAFF. The CDR3 DNA sequence: TGTGCCAGCAGCTTGGTCGGGGTTGAGGAAGCTTTCTTT.

The chain combines TRBV18 with TRBJ1-1; D might be TRBD1 (6 bases). Germline assignment: CDR1 KGHSH and CDR2 LQKENI. The CDR3 is made up of 16 amino acids. Trimming removed 1 base at V and 2 bases at J, with 14 bases between. CDR3 amino acids: CASSPQPRGGNTEAFF. CDR3 nucleotides: TGTGCCAGCTCACCACAGCCCCGGGGGGGCAACACTGAAGCTTTCTTT.

The V gene is TRBV5-1, the J gene TRBJ2-5; D is unclear. V gave up 3 bases and J gave up 1 base, with 10 bases separating them. Germline CDR1 is SGHRS and CDR2 is YFSETQ. This CDR3 has 14 amino acids. The CDR3 coding sequence is TGCGCCAGCAGCTCCCGCTTAGCCCAAGAGACCCAGTACTTC. This sequence encodes CASSSRLAQETQYF.

This rearrangement joins TRBV19 to TRBJ1-2; no clear D. The V end lost 6 bases, the J end lost 4 bases, and 12 bases lay between the germline ends. Germline-derived CDR1 and CDR2 are LNHDA and SQIVND (reference sequence). This CDR3 has 13 residues. The CDR3 coding sequence is TGTGCCAGTAGAGGACGGGATAGCTATGGCTACACCTTC. Protein sequence: CASRGRDSYGYTF.

The J gene is TRBJ2-2, the V gene TRBV24-1; TRBD2 might be the D (6 bases). This CDR3 region has 18 residues. The germline gives CDR1 KGHDR, CDR2 SFDVKD. With 1 base removed from V and 6 bases from J, the gap between germline ends came to 20 bases. DNA for the CDR3: TGTGCCACCAGTGATTTAGGTCCCAGGAACGGGGGAGCCGGGGAGCTGTTTTTT. It is translated as CATSDLGPRNGGAGELFF.

V is TRBV7-6 and J is TRBJ1-1; 7 nucleotides align to TRBD1. CDR1 and CDR2 (germline): SGHVS, FNYEAQ. CDR3 length: 13 residues. V lost 2 bases, J lost 5 bases, and 2 bases stayed unmatched. The DNA for the CDR3 is TGTGCCAGCAGCTTATCAGGGGGGACTGAAGCTTTCTTT. This codes for CASSLSGGTEAFF.

The chain combines TRBV6-5 with TRBJ1-5; D gene uncertain. This CDR3 region has 13 residues. V lost 7 bases to trimming and J lost 2 bases, with 9 bases between them. Germline CDR1 is MNHEY and CDR2 is SVGAGI. The chain's CDR3 is CASKQSGNQPQHF. CDR3 in DNA: TGTGCCAGCAAGCAAAGCGGCAATCAGCCCCAGCATTTT.

With regard to this clone: At one boundary the junction diverges from the germline segment, which might be a read error. The chain uses TRBV3-1 (or the pseudogene TRBV3-2) and TRBJ2-2, with 9 bases matching TRBD2. The CDR3 length is 17 residues. The germline V gene encodes CDR1 LGHDT and CDR2 YNNKEL (reference sequence). This chain's CDR3 is CAGSLGGRGRNTGELFF. In nucleotides, the CDR3 is TGTGCCGGCAGCCTAGGCGGGAGGGGTAGGAACACCGGGGAGCTGTTTTTT.

The J gene is TRBJ2-1, the V gene TRBV10-1; no firm D call. There are 15 residues in the CDR3. Trimming removed 4 bases from V and 2 bases from J, with 12 bases in between. The germline CDR1 and CDR2 sequences are WNHNN and SYGVQD (reference sequence). CDR3 nucleotides: TGCGCCAGCAGTGTTGGGCTTGCTCCCTACAATGAGCAGTTCTTC. It codes for CASSVGLAPYNEQFF.

This clone has just one count. The chain links TRBV28 to TRBJ1-5; 7 bases agree with TRBD1. The CDR3 runs 15 residues. V shed 10 bases, J shed 1 base, and the junction held 10 bases outside the gene matches. The germline V gene encodes CDR1 MDHEN and CDR2 SYDVKM. CDR3 in DNA: TGTGCCATCAGACCGGGACAGACAAGCAATCAGCCCCAGCATTTT. Protein: CAIRPGQTSNQPQHF.

This clone has a handful of counts. V is TRBV28 and J is TRBJ1-2, with 9 bases identical to TRBD1. Germline-derived CDR1 and CDR2 are MDHEN and SYDVKM. This CDR3 region has 15 residues. V lost 6 bases and J lost 8; bases outside the gene matches: 13. Here the CDR3 DNA reads TGTGCCAGCAGGGGCCCTGGACAGGGGAAAGGCGGCTACACCTTC. Translating it yields CASRGPGQGKGGYTF.

The chain is built from TRBV6-5 and TRBJ1-4; 8 nucleotides agree with TRBD1. V lost 6 bases, J lost 0 bases, and 3 bases stayed unmatched. Germline CDR1 and CDR2: MNHEY and SVGAGI. This CDR3 contains 15 residues. In nucleotides, the CDR3 is TGTGCCAGCAGACAGGGGGATTCAACTAATGAAAAACTGTTTTTT. Encoded protein: CASRQGDSTNEKLFF.